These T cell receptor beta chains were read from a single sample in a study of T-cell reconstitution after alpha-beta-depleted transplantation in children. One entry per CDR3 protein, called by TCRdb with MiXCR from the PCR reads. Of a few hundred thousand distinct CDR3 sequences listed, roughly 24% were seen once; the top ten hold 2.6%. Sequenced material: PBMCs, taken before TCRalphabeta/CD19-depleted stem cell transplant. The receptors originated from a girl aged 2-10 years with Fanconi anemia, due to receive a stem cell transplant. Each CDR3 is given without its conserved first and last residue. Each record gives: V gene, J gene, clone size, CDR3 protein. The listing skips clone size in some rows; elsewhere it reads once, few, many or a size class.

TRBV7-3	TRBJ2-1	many	ASSLLAGYNEQF
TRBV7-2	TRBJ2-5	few	ASSLKVLRTYEETQY
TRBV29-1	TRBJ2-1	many	SVVWVSFQF
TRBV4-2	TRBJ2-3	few	ASSQDQRTDTQY
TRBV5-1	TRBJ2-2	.	ASSIAEGSGELF
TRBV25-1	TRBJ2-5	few	ASSEGVGQRETQY
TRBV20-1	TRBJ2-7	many	SVAVNIEQY
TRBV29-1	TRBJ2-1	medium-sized	SVEAGSGAQF
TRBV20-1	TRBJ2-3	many	SADRGPDTQY
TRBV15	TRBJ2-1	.	ATSMGLAGNEQF
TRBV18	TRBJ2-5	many	ASSQGGETQY
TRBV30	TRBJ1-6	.	AWSTGNNSPLH
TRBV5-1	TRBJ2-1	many	ASSPGQGANEQF
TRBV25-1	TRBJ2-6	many	ASSDTRGSGANVLT
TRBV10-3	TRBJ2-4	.	AINSGDAKNIQY
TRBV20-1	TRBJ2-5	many	SARTPGQGKAQY
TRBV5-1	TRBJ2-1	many	ASRLTELSPPNEQF
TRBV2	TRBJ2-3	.	ASSELQGWGTDTQY
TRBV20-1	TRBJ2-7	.	SAEWRTSDSYEQY
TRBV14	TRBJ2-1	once	ASRPSGRGYNEQF
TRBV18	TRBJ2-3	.	ASSPTMSQDTQY
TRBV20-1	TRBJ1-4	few	SASSPGGEKLF
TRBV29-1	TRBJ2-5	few	SVSGQGKYQETQY
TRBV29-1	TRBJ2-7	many	SVGTGGGEQY
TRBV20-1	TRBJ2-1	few	SARGLFGNEQF
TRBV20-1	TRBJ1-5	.	SATNTVEPQH